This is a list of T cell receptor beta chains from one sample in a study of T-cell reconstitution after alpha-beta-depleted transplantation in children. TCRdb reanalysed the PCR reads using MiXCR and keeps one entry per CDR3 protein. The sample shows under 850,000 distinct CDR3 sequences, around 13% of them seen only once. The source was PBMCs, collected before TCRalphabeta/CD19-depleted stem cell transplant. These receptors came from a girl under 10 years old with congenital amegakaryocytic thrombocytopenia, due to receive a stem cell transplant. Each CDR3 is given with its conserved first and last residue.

CDR3 protein: CASRSGWGTDTQYF; V gene: TRBV6-5; J gene: TRBJ2-3; CDR3 length: 14
CDR3 protein: CASSWGQGFGQPQHF; V gene: TRBV11-2; J gene: TRBJ1-5; CDR3 length: 15
CDR3 protein: CSVARGGPNQPQHF; V gene: TRBV29-1; J gene: TRBJ1-5; CDR3 length: 14
CDR3 protein: CSALAGGRPETQYF; V gene: TRBV20-1; J gene: TRBJ2-5; CDR3 length: 14
CDR3 protein: CASSSERVEQFF; V gene: TRBV13; J gene: TRBJ2-1; CDR3 length: 12
CDR3 protein: CATARQGDGELFF; V gene: TRBV24-1; J gene: TRBJ2-2; CDR3 length: 13
CDR3 protein: CSVVLGNNEQFF; V gene: TRBV29-1; J gene: TRBJ2-1; CDR3 length: 12
CDR3 protein: CATSRDIRKNQPQHF; V gene: TRBV24-1; J gene: TRBJ1-5; CDR3 length: 15
CDR3 protein: CASSLSLAGGYEQFF; V gene: TRBV7-2; J gene: TRBJ2-1; CDR3 length: 15
CDR3 protein: CASSLVGPMQDTQYF; V gene: TRBV5-1; J gene: TRBJ2-3; CDR3 length: 15
CDR3 protein: CSASDRGPYEQYF; V gene: TRBV20-1; J gene: TRBJ2-7; CDR3 length: 13
CDR3 protein: CSARERGRGYEQYF; V gene: TRBV20-1; J gene: TRBJ2-7; CDR3 length: 14
CDR3 protein: CAISPKPTPLGPDTQYF; V gene: TRBV10-3; J gene: TRBJ2-3; CDR3 length: 17
CDR3 protein: CASSPAWGTSYEQYF; V gene: TRBV12-3/TRBV12-4; J gene: TRBJ2-7; CDR3 length: 15
CDR3 protein: CASSLGTSGSETQYF; V gene: TRBV27; J gene: TRBJ2-5; CDR3 length: 15
CDR3 protein: CASSLVRGRTDTQYF; V gene: TRBV5-1; J gene: TRBJ2-3; CDR3 length: 15
CDR3 protein: CSALRPGGGEQYF; V gene: TRBV20-1; J gene: TRBJ2-7; CDR3 length: 13
CDR3 protein: CSVEGVGGSSYEQYF; V gene: TRBV29-1; J gene: TRBJ2-7; CDR3 length: 15
CDR3 protein: CASLQSGGDTGELFF; V gene: TRBV28; J gene: TRBJ2-2; CDR3 length: 15
CDR3 protein: CSSEIYGELFF; V gene: TRBV20-1; J gene: TRBJ2-2; CDR3 length: 11
CDR3 protein: CASSQTGTGSTGELFF; V gene: TRBV7-9; J gene: TRBJ2-2; CDR3 length: 16
CDR3 protein: CASSVDGGNQPQHF; V gene: TRBV12-3/TRBV12-4; J gene: TRBJ1-5; CDR3 length: 14
CDR3 protein: CASSPRLHQETQYF; V gene: TRBV7-9; J gene: TRBJ2-5; CDR3 length: 14
CDR3 protein: CASRDREYEQFF; V gene: TRBV12-3/TRBV12-4; J gene: TRBJ2-1; CDR3 length: 12
CDR3 protein: CASSERDRTANIQYF; V gene: TRBV6-1; J gene: TRBJ2-4; CDR3 length: 15
CDR3 protein: CAWSVLANTGELFF; V gene: TRBV30; J gene: TRBJ2-2; CDR3 length: 14
CDR3 protein: CASSVTPEGEKLFF; V gene: TRBV9; J gene: TRBJ1-4; CDR3 length: 14
CDR3 protein: CASSVDRLSSGYTF; V gene: TRBV5-1; J gene: TRBJ1-2; CDR3 length: 14